The 16 T cell receptor beta chains listed next were all sequenced from one sample in a study of Ad26.COV2.S vaccination and SARS-CoV-2 variants. Repertoires were generated with immunoSEQ multiplex PCR, while TCRdb's copy carries only in-frame clones and drops some. The table records tens of thousands of clones, more than 65% of them present only once. Specimen: peripheral blood, collected after recovery from COVID-19. Source of these receptors: a human donor who had recovered from COVID-19.

The chain couples TRBV4-2 to TRBJ2-7; D is possibly TRBD2 (6 bases). The CDR3 totals 14 residues. The germline gives CDR1 LGHNA, CDR2 YNFKEQ. The germline V and J ends were trimmed by 4 bases and 0 bases, with 10 bases remaining between them. In nucleotides, the CDR3 is TGTGCCAGCAGCCCGGGGACTGGCTCCTACGAGCAGTACTTC. Translation: CASSPGTGSYEQYF.

The chain has TRBV5-1 and TRBJ1-1; 10 bases map to TRBD1. In germline, CDR1 is SGHRS, CDR2 YFSETQ. The J segment lost 0 bases and the V segment lost 3 bases, leaving 5 bases of the junction unmatched. This CDR3 is built from 16 residues. DNA for the CDR3: TGCGCCAGCAGCTCGCGGACAGGGGGAATGAACACTGAAGCTTTCTTT. Translated: CASSSRTGGMNTEAFF. Filled out from reference TRBV5-1 and TRBJ1-1, the complete variable domain reads KAGVTQTPRYLIKTRGQQVTLSCSPISGHRSVSWYQQTPGQGLQFLFEYFSETQRNKGNFPGRFSGRQFSNSRSEMNVSTLELGDSALYLCASSSRTGGMNTEAFFGQGTRLTVV.

The chain uses TRBV12-3 or TRBV12-4 and TRBJ1-1; D call uncertain. This CDR3 contains 13 residues. V lost 6 bases and J lost 1, with 9 bases in between. The CDR3 spells CASRDDANTEAFF. In DNA form, the CDR3 reads TGTGCCAGCAGGGATGACGCGAACACTGAAGCTTTCTTT.

The chain combines TRBV7-9 with TRBJ2-7; 10 nucleotides line up with TRBD2. Germline loops: CDR1 SEHNR, CDR2 FQNEAQ (reference sequence). The CDR3 covers 15 residues. With 5 bases clipped from V and 1 base from J, the junction kept 5 bases outside the gene matches. The CDR3 DNA reads TGTGCCAGCAGCAAGCTAGCGGGAGCTTCCTACGAGCAGTACTTC. It is translated as CASSKLAGASYEQYF.

The chain employs TRBV7-2 and TRBJ2-4; D ambiguous. The CDR3 is 13 residues long. Per germline, CDR1 SGHTA and CDR2 FQGNSA. V dropped 1 base and J dropped 7 bases, with 8 bases sitting between them. The CDR3 nucleotides are TGTGCCAGCAGCTTAGGTGGTGGGAACATTCAGTACTTC. Its protein product is CASSLGGGNIQYF.

The chain has TRBV4-3 and TRBJ2-2, with D unclear. The CDR3 spans 14 residues. Germline V CDR1 and CDR2: LGHNA, YSLEER. The V and J ends lost 6 bases and 1 base respectively, with 9 bases between them. For the CDR3, the DNA is TGCGCCAGCAGGCACGATGAGAACACCGGGGAGCTGTTTTTT. Translation gives CASRHDENTGELFF.

This rearrangement joins TRBV2 to TRBJ1-1; D not certain. Trimming cost V 4 bases and J 4 bases, with 16 bases left between them. In germline, CDR1 is SNHLY, CDR2 FYNNEI. The CDR3 runs 15 residues. CDR3 residues: CASSGDPSRGTEAFF. The DNA of the CDR3 is TGTGCCAGCAGTGGAGACCCGTCTCGGGGCACTGAAGCTTTCTTT.

This clone turned up a few times. V is TRBV9 and J is TRBJ2-3, with a tentative D call TRBD2 (6 bases). The CDR3 has 15 amino acids. Looked up from germline, CDR1 is SGDLS and CDR2 is YYNGEE. Trimming shortened V by 6 bases and J by 0 bases, and 14 bases separated the two germline ends. DNA for the CDR3: TGTGCCAGCAACTCCCAGAGCGGGAGCACAGATACGCAGTATTTT. Encoded protein: CASNSQSGSTDTQYF.

The CDR3 region is CASSSIGQGEETQYF. In DNA, the CDR3 is TGTGCCAGCAGCTCTATCGGACAGGGGGAAGAGACCCAGTACTTC. The chain links TRBV5-6 to TRBJ2-5, with 10 positions matching TRBD1. V was pared by 3 bases and J by 3 bases, with 5 bases of the junction left unmatched. Germline V gene lookup returns CDR1 SGHDT and CDR2 YYEEEE. CDR3 length: 15 amino acids.

The rearrangement uses TRBV6-5 and TRBJ2-1, with D possibly TRBD1 on 5 matching bases. V lost 6 bases, J lost 4 bases, and 10 bases lay in between. The CDR3 runs 13 residues. Germline V gene sequence: CDR1 MNHEY, CDR2 SVGAGI. CDR3 protein: CASSNTGYNEQFF. The CDR3 region has the DNA TGTGCCAGCAGCAACACAGGATACAATGAGCAGTTCTTC.

This clone was picked up one time. The CDR3 DNA reads as TGTGCCAGCAGCATTTCCTTTCGACAAACGTACCAAGAGACCCAGTACTTC. It translates to CASSISFRQTYQETQYF. The chain combines TRBV5-5 with TRBJ2-5; D not certain. Looked up from germline, CDR1 is SGHKS and CDR2 is YYEKEE (reference sequence). The CDR3 length is 17 residues. Trimming cost V 4 bases and J 0 bases, with 19 bases left between them. Filled out from reference TRBV5-5 and TRBJ2-5, the complete variable domain reads DAGVTQSPTHLIKTRGQQVTLRCSPISGHKSVSWYQQVLGQGPQFIFQYYEKEERGRGNFPDRFSARQFPNYSSELNVNALLLGDSALYLCASSISFRQTYQETQYFGPGTRLLVL.

The genes are TRBV13 and TRBJ1-2; the match to TRBD1 covers 7 bases. The CDR3 has 14 residues. V was clipped by 0 bases and J by 4 bases; unmatched bases: 2. Germline V lookup: CDR1 PRHDT, CDR2 FYEKMQ (reference sequence). CDR3 residues: CASSLGDRVYGYTF. CDR3 bases: TGTGCCAGCAGCTTAGGCGACAGGGTCTATGGCTACACCTTC. Supplemented by reference TRBV13 and TRBJ1-2, the full variable domain reads AAGVIQSPRHLIKEKRETATLKCYPIPRHDTVYWYQQGPGQDPQFLISFYEKMQSDKGSIPDRFSAQQFSDYHSELNMSSLELGDSALYFCASSLGDRVYGYTFGSGTRLTVV.

The rearrangement joins TRBV6-4 to TRBJ2-1, with 13 bases that match TRBD2. The CDR3 spans 16 residues. Germline trimming cut 5 bases from V and 8 bases from J; bases unmatched to any gene: 9. Germline CDR1 is MRHNA and CDR2 is SNTAGT. The CDR3 reads CASSTLAGGPLHEQFF. The DNA for the CDR3 is TGTGCCAGCAGTACACTAGCGGGAGGGCCTCTGCATGAGCAGTTCTTC.

This chain connects TRBV29-1 to TRBJ2-7; TRBD2 is a possible D gene (6 bases). Germline V gene sequence: CDR1 SQVTM, CDR2 ANQGSEA. The V and J ends lost 4 bases and 0 bases respectively, with 10 bases between them. There are 13 residues in the CDR3. CDR3 nucleotides: TGCAGCGTTGGGACGGACTACTCCTACGAGCAGTACTTC. Protein: CSVGTDYSYEQYF.

The genes are TRBV6-4 and TRBJ2-1; 10 bases map to TRBD1. J was trimmed by 8 bases and V by 1 base; bases with no gene match: 5. Per germline, CDR1 MRHNA and CDR2 SNTAGT. The CDR3 extends over 15 amino acids. CDR3 in DNA: TGTGCCAGCAGTGACTGTGACAGGGGGCTGGATGAGCAGTTCTTC. Translation: CASSDCDRGLDEQFF.

The CDR3 loop reads CASSPTYRGTQYF. CDR3 DNA: TGTGCCAGCAGTCCCACTTACAGGGGGACCCAGTACTTC. V usage is TRBV7-2 and J usage is TRBJ2-5, with 7 bases lining up with TRBD1. The CDR3 runs to 13 residues. Germline values: CDR1 SGHTA, CDR2 FQGNSA. With 6 bases clipped from V and 7 bases from J, the junction kept 8 bases outside the gene matches.